This TCR beta chain was sequenced in a study of shared clonotypes between healthy human individuals. Points from the study as a whole: Estimated clonotype richness was generally higher in naive than memory subsets. Between several donors, naive CD4 clonotypes were shared at a level of about 5%. Sharing of clonotypes among donors was expected to vary with sequencing depth.

The input for sorted-subset replicate PCRs was approximately 210 ng DNA, about 29,000 T cell genomes. Profiling relied on immunoSEQ multiplex PCR, and the TCRdb table lists in-frame clones only, not all of them. The sample records about 1.5 million clones, approximately 98% being singletons. On this clone itself: Its antigen is undetermined.

Germline values: CDR1 SGHRS, CDR2 YFSETQ. V was shortened by 0 bases and J by 7 bases, with 4 bases between the two germline ends. The CDR3 extends over 12 amino acids. This chain links TRBV5-1 with TRBJ2-2; D is uncertain. Sequencing was carried out using naive CD4+ T cells sorted from blood. Stated subset: CD45RA+ positively selected. The TCR sequence derives from a man under 40 in good health. The DNA for the CDR3 is TGCGCCAGCAGCTTGGAATTCGGGGAGCTGTTTTTT. It is translated as CASSLEFGELFF.